Each of the 18 T cell receptor beta chains below was sequenced from the same sample in a study of T cells in Graves' hyperthyroidism and ophthalmopathy. Authors of the study amplified TCR beta CDR3 regions from RNA transcripts. HTBI primers drove first-round RT-PCR of the TCR CDR3. Via MiXCR, TCRdb re-called the multiplex PCR reads, giving one row per CDR3 protein. Counted here are fewer than 600,000 distinct CDR3 sequences, approximately 15% occurring once; the ten biggest clones make up around a sixth. Sequences were obtained from blood. Receptors originate from a young woman with Graves' hyperthyroidism.

This clonotype was observed at least ten times. This chain links TRBV12-3 or TRBV12-4 with TRBJ2-7; TRBD1 is a possible D gene (6 bases). CDR3 size: 12 residues. Trimming stripped 6 bases from V and 2 bases from J, with 8 bases between. The CDR3 DNA sequence: TGTGCCAGCAGGGACAGTGCCTACGAGCAGTACTTC. Translated: CASRDSAYEQYF.

This clonotype has at least ten counts. This sequence joins TRBV9 and TRBJ1-1; D gene unclear. V shed 3 bases and J shed 1 base, with 4 bases lying between them. The germline gives CDR1 SGDLS, CDR2 YYNGEE. The CDR3 loop spans 12 amino acids. The CDR3 nucleotides read TGTGCCAGCAGCGGCAAGAACACTGAAGCTTTCTTT. As protein: CASSGKNTEAFF.

There are many counts of this clonotype. The chain joins TRBV3-1 to TRBJ1-5, with D possibly being TRBD1 (6 bases). The ends were cut back, 0 bases at V and 9 bases at J, with 15 bases in the middle. Germline CDR1 is LGHDT and CDR2 is YNNKEL (reference sequence). CDR3 size: 15 residues. The CDR3 protein is CASSQEAGQYGPQHF. CDR3 nucleotides: TGTGCCAGCAGCCAAGAAGCTGGACAGTACGGGCCCCAGCATTTT.

This clonotype appeared many times. The chain has TRBV27 and TRBJ2-5; D not resolved. Trimming stripped 5 bases from V and 2 bases from J, with 12 bases between. Germline V gene data show CDR1 as MNHEY and CDR2 as SMNVEV (reference sequence). This CDR3 is built from 14 residues. The chain's CDR3 is CASSPLGRQETQYF. In DNA form, the CDR3 reads TGTGCCAGCAGTCCCCTAGGGCGACAAGAGACCCAGTACTTC.

Concerning this clonotype itself: Since a much larger clone is just one base distant, this may be a read error. The V gene is TRBV7-3, the J gene TRBJ1-5; 9 nucleotides align to TRBD1. Per germline, CDR1 SGHTA and CDR2 FQGTGA. CDR3 length: 13 amino acids. The CDR3 DNA is TGTGCCAGCAGCTTCGGACAGGGGCAGCCCCAGCCTTTT. It encodes CASSFGQGQPQPF.

The chain combines TRBV13 with TRBJ1-1, with TRBD1 matching over 9 bases. V lost 5 bases, J lost 7 bases, and 8 bases stayed unmatched. The CDR3 extends over 14 amino acids. The V gene's germline CDR1 is PRHDT and CDR2 FYEKMQ (reference sequence). The CDR3 DNA sequence: TGTGCCAGCAGCATTCGGACAGGGGTGGGTGAAGCTTTCTTT. Its translation is CASSIRTGVGEAFF.

This clonotype showed up many times. The chain uses TRBV30 and TRBJ1-6; D remains unclear. Trimming stripped 0 bases from V and 10 bases from J, with 16 bases between. The V gene's germline CDR1 is GTSNPN and CDR2 SVGIG (reference sequence). The CDR3 spans 15 residues. CDR3 residues: CAWSVGSPTQSPLHF. CDR3 DNA sequence: TGTGCCTGGAGTGTAGGAAGCCCCACCCAATCACCCCTCCACTTT.

This clonotype was detected many times. The rearrangement joins TRBV13 to TRBJ2-1; unclear D gene. This CDR3 has 15 amino acids. Trimming removed 5 bases at V and 3 bases at J, with 14 bases between. CDR1 and CDR2 (germline): PRHDT, FYEKMQ (reference sequence). The CDR3 nucleotides are TGTGCCAGCAGCGCGACGGGCGTTATCTACAATGAGCAGTTCTTC. Encoded protein: CASSATGVIYNEQFF.

In this sample, this clonotype turned up a few times. V is TRBV19 and J is TRBJ2-7; D is unresolved. The germline CDR1 and CDR2 sequences are LNHDA and SQIVND (reference sequence). CDR3 length: 15 amino acids. Between the trimmed V and J ends, which lost 6 bases and 5 bases, there was a span of 20 bases. The CDR3 nucleotides read TGTGCCAGTAGCCCACTCGGGCCCGTCTGGAACGAGCAGTACTTC. It yields the protein CASSPLGPVWNEQYF.

This clonotype was found a few times. CDR3 amino acids: CASSSIQGLLFYEQYF. CDR3 nucleotides: TGTGCCAGCAGCTCGATCCAGGGTCTACTATTCTACGAGCAGTACTTC. This chain joins TRBV5-6 and TRBJ2-7, with D perhaps matching TRBD1 (5 bases). The CDR3 covers 16 residues. V lost 3 bases, J lost 3 bases, and 19 bases lay in between. CDR1 is SGHDT, CDR2 YYEEEE, per germline.

The rearrangement links TRBV12-3 or TRBV12-4 to TRBJ2-2, with TRBD2 matching 8 bases. The CDR3 is 15 residues long. Germline trimming cut 6 bases from V and 6 bases from J; bases unmatched to any gene: 9. CDR3 region: CASSSLAGAPGELFF. CDR3 DNA: TGTGCCAGCAGCTCTCTAGCGGGCGCCCCCGGGGAGCTGTTTTTT.

This clonotype was observed a handful of times. The rearrangement links TRBV3-1 to TRBJ2-7; D perhaps matches TRBD2 (6 bases). This CDR3 is built from 16 residues. From germline, CDR1 is LGHDT and CDR2 YNNKEL (reference sequence). Between the trimmed V and J ends, which lost 0 bases and 0 bases, there was a span of 12 bases. The CDR3 protein is CASSQDGGAVSYEQYF. In DNA, the CDR3 is TGTGCCAGCAGCCAAGATGGCGGGGCCGTCTCCTACGAGCAGTACTTC.

V and J are TRBV10-3 and TRBJ1-1; 7 bases are a match to TRBD1. V was clipped by 7 bases and J by 1 base; unmatched bases: 6. Germline lookup yields CDR1 ENHRY and CDR2 SYGVKD. CDR3 length equals 14 residues. CDR3 residues: CAITPTGQNTEAFF. The CDR3 region has the DNA TGTGCCATCACCCCGACAGGGCAGAACACTGAAGCTTTCTTT.

There are many counts of this clonotype. V usage is TRBV6-1 and J usage is TRBJ2-1; 8 bases fit TRBD1. The ends lost 6 bases at V and 5 bases at J; junction bases unmatched: 0. The CDR3 has 12 residues. Looked up from germline, CDR1 is MNHNS and CDR2 is SASEGT. In DNA form, the CDR3 reads TGTGCCAGCAGGACAGGGGACAATGAGCAGTTCTTC. Protein sequence: CASRTGDNEQFF.

This clonotype was observed many times. The V and J genes are TRBV20-1 and TRBJ2-1; 11 bases line up with TRBD2. Unmatched junction bases numbered 2, after V lost 2 bases and J lost 2 bases. CDR3 size: 15 residues. CDR1 is DFQATT, CDR2 SNEGSKA, per germline (reference sequence). CDR3 nucleotides: TGCAGTGCTAGACAACTAGCGGGAGCCTACAATGAGCAGTTCTTC. Amino acids: CSARQLAGAYNEQFF.

A few counts support this clonotype. A much larger clone differs by one base, so this may be a read error. The V call is TRBV30, the J call TRBJ2-1; 11 nucleotides match TRBD2. Germline V lookup: CDR1 GTSNPN, CDR2 SVGIG (reference sequence). The CDR3 loop spans 15 amino acids. CDR3 in amino acids: CARSVLAGVGNEQFF. The CDR3 DNA reads as TGTGCCCGGAGTGTACTAGCGGGAGTGGGCAATGAGCAGTTCTTC.

This clonotype was counted between two and nine times. The chain joins TRBV9 to TRBJ2-7; 10 bases agree with TRBD1. Germline V gene data show CDR1 as SGDLS and CDR2 as YYNGEE. The V segment lost 2 bases and the J segment 3 bases; nucleotides outside the gene matches: 2. There are 14 residues in the CDR3. The CDR3 is CASSVGTGDYEQYF. In DNA form, the CDR3 reads TGTGCCAGCAGCGTGGGGACAGGGGACTACGAGCAGTACTTC.

This clonotype has a handful of counts. This chain links TRBV19 with TRBJ2-7; the match to TRBD1 covers 10 bases. The CDR3 is 15 residues long. V shed 7 bases and J 2 bases; nucleotides not matched to a gene: 8. In germline, CDR1 is LNHDA, CDR2 SQIVND (reference sequence). The CDR3 region is CASTPAGQGAYEQYF. In DNA, the CDR3 is TGTGCCAGTACCCCAGCCGGACAGGGGGCCTACGAGCAGTACTTC.